Listed here are 21 T cell receptor beta chains from one sample, sequenced in a study of T cells in Graves' hyperthyroidism and ophthalmopathy. RNA transcripts were the template for amplifying TCR beta CDR3 regions. First-round RT-PCR with HTBI primers amplified the TCR CDR3 region. TCRdb passed the multiplex PCR reads through MiXCR, listing each CDR3 protein once. The table includes about 320,000 distinct CDR3 sequences, around 16% detected once. The sequenced sample was blood. The origin of the receptors is a man younger than 45 with Graves' hyperthyroidism.

The J gene is TRBJ2-3, the V gene TRBV3-1; D is uncertain. The CDR3 is made up of 12 amino acids. Germline V gene sequence: CDR1 LGHDT, CDR2 YNNKEL (reference sequence). Between the trimmed V and J ends, which lost 0 bases and 14 bases, there was a span of 12 bases. The CDR3 sequence is CASSQDPGIWYF. The DNA for the CDR3 is TGTGCCAGCAGCCAAGATCCTGGAATATGGTATTTT.

V is TRBV30 and J is TRBJ1-1, with D maybe TRBD1 (6 bases). The germline V gene has CDR1 GTSNPN and CDR2 SVGIG (reference sequence). The CDR3 is 15 amino acids. Between the trimmed V and J ends, which lost 0 bases and 1 base, there was a span of 12 bases. The CDR3 sequence is CAWSVRGRGNTEAFF. As DNA, the CDR3 is TGTGCCTGGAGTGTACGTGGCAGGGGGAACACTGAAGCTTTCTTT.

The sample holds many counts of this clonotype. The chain is built from TRBV20-1 and TRBJ2-1; tentative D call: TRBD2 (8 bases). The length of the CDR3 is 17 residues. Deletions cut 0 bases from V and 7 bases from J, with 22 bases between. Germline V gene lookup returns CDR1 DFQATT and CDR2 SNEGSKA (reference sequence). CDR3 DNA sequence: TGCAGTGCTAGAGAAGGGGGCGGGAGGAAGATCAGGAATGAGCAGTTCTTC. This gives the protein CSAREGGGRKIRNEQFF.

This clonotype was found a few times. This chain uses TRBV15 with TRBJ2-2, with 7 bases lining up with TRBD2. CDR1 and CDR2 (germline): LNHNV, YYDKDF (reference sequence). The CDR3 sequence is 16 residues long. V dropped 5 bases and J dropped 4; count of bases not matched to a gene: 10. Here the CDR3 DNA reads TGTGCCACCAGCCGCCGGGGGGTCTCGAGCACCGGGGAGCTGTTTTTT. It encodes CATSRRGVSSTGELFF. The entire variable domain, with the rest obtained from reference TRBV15 and TRBJ2-2, is as follows: DAMVIQNPRYQVTQFGKPVTLSCSQTLNHNVMYWYQQKSSQAPKLLFHYYDKDFNNEADTPDNFQSRRPNTSFCFLDIRSPGLGDTAMYLCATSRRGVSSTGELFFGEGSRLTVL.

This clonotype was counted ten times or more. This chain joins TRBV28 and TRBJ1-5; perhaps TRBD1 as D (6 bases). The ends were cut back, 7 bases at V and 1 base at J, with 17 bases in the middle. In germline, CDR1 is MDHEN, CDR2 SYDVKM. The CDR3 runs to 16 residues. CDR3 coding DNA: TGTGCCAGCACCTTTGGGGGGGCCCACAGCAATCAGCCCCAGCATTTT. Protein sequence: CASTFGGAHSNQPQHF.

In this sample, this clonotype turned up many times. The chain employs TRBV6-1 and TRBJ2-7; 14 positions agree with TRBD2. The CDR3 consists of 15 residues. In germline, CDR1 is MNHNS, CDR2 SASEGT. The J segment lost 6 bases and the V segment lost 5 bases, leaving 6 bases of the junction unmatched. The CDR3 loop reads CASSSPGLAGAEQYF. In DNA form, the CDR3 reads TGTGCCAGCAGTTCTCCGGGACTAGCGGGAGCCGAGCAGTACTTC.

This clonotype occurred many times. The chain employs TRBV12-3 or TRBV12-4 and TRBJ2-7, with D possibly being TRBD1 or TRBD2 (5 bases each). Trimming left V 3 bases short and J 6 bases short, with 12 bases between. This CDR3 has 13 residues. The CDR3 DNA reads as TGTGCCAGCAGTTTGGGGGTTGGGCCCGAGCAGTACTTC. Amino acids: CASSLGVGPEQYF.

This clonotype was counted a few times. The rearrangement uses TRBV6-5 and TRBJ1-4; D not certain. This CDR3 is 12 amino acids long. Trimming took 2 bases from V and 8 from J, leaving 6 bases between them. Germline CDR1 reads MNHEY; CDR2 reads SVGAGI. The CDR3 here is CASSYAEEKLFF. The CDR3 DNA is TGTGCCAGCAGTTACGCCGAGGAAAAACTGTTTTTT.

This clonotype was observed many times. This chain joins TRBV12-3 or TRBV12-4 and TRBJ1-5, with 7 bases lining up with TRBD1. This CDR3 is 15 amino acids long. J gave up 5 bases and V 8 bases, and 12 bases lay outside the gene matches. CDR3 coding DNA: TGTGCCAGCGCTTGGGGGTCAGGGGGGGATCAGCCCCAGCATTTT. Amino acids: CASAWGSGGDQPQHF.

This clonotype was detected ten times or more. J is TRBJ1-1 and V is TRBV10-3; TRBD1 agrees at 7 bases. Germline CDR1 ENHRY, CDR2 SYGVKD. CDR3 length: 16 residues. V lost 5 bases and J lost 0; bases outside the gene matches: 9. CDR3 loop: CAISSAPGTVNTEAFF. CDR3 DNA: TGTGCCATCAGTTCAGCTCCCGGGACAGTGAACACTGAAGCTTTCTTT.

This clonotype was observed once. The chain recombines TRBV28 with TRBJ2-2; 7 bases are a match to TRBD2. V trimming: 7 bases; J trimming: 5 bases; junction bases outside the gene matches: 10. Germline CDR1 MDHEN, CDR2 SYDVKM. The CDR3 is 15 amino acids. CDR3 nucleotides: TGTGCCAGCACAATCGGGGGGAGTGGTACCGGGGAGCTGTTTTTT. This translates into CASTIGGSGTGELFF. The full variable domain, its missing parts supplied by reference TRBV28 and TRBJ2-2, is DVKVTQSSRYLVKRTGEKVFLECVQDMDHENMFWYRQDPGLGLRLIYFSYDVKMKEKGDIPEGYSVSREKKERFSLILESASTNQTSMYLCASTIGGSGTGELFFGEGSRLTVL.

In its sample, this clonotype was seen many times. This chain uses TRBV12-3 or TRBV12-4 with TRBJ1-1; 9 nucleotides align to TRBD1. V lost 1 base, J lost 4 bases, and 7 bases stayed unmatched. The CDR3 has 16 residues. The CDR3 bases are TGTGCCAGCAGTTTAGATGAACACAGGGGGCCCACTGAAGCTTTCTTT. Translated, it gives CASSLDEHRGPTEAFF.

J is TRBJ2-2 and V is TRBV7-9; no definite D call. Germline-derived CDR1 and CDR2 are SEHNR and FQNEAQ (reference sequence). The CDR3 is 15 amino acids. Trimming pared 5 bases from V and 7 bases from J, leaving 17 bases between. The CDR3 protein is CASSPPSRGRGELFF. The CDR3, as DNA: TGTGCCAGCAGCCCCCCGTCACGAGGCCGCGGGGAGCTGTTTTTT. Complete variable domain (other parts from reference TRBV7-9 and TRBJ2-2): DTGVSQNPRHKITKRGQNVTFRCDPISEHNRLYWYRQTLGQGPEFLTYFQNEAQLEKSRLLSDRFSAERPKGSFSTLEIQRTEQGDSAMYLCASSPPSRGRGELFFGEGSRLTVL.

This clonotype was picked up a small number of times. The V call is TRBV4-1, the J call TRBJ2-7; D ambiguous. The CDR3 has 14 residues. Germline V gene data show CDR1 as MGHRA and CDR2 as YSYEKL. Trimming removed 1 base at V and 0 bases at J, with 7 bases between. The CDR3 coding sequence is TGCGCCAGCAGCCAAGCTGGTGTCTCCTACGAGCAGTACTTC. Translating it yields CASSQAGVSYEQYF.

The sample holds many counts of this clonotype. The chain uses TRBV12-3 or TRBV12-4 and TRBJ2-7; D gene unclear. Trimming removed 2 bases from V and 0 bases from J, with 8 bases in between. CDR3 size: 14 residues. CDR3 region: CASSLQDPSYEQYF. The CDR3 DNA is TGTGCCAGCAGTTTACAGGACCCCTCCTACGAGCAGTACTTC.

This clonotype was seen ten or more times. This chain uses TRBV2 with TRBJ1-2; the D gene is possibly TRBD1 (5 bases). Germline V gene sequence: CDR1 SNHLY, CDR2 FYNNEI. The CDR3 length is 13 residues. V lost 6 bases to trimming and J lost 2 bases, with 10 bases between them. CDR3 amino acids: CASRGTENYGYTF. The CDR3 DNA follows: TGTGCCAGCAGAGGGACGGAGAACTATGGCTACACCTTC.

This clonotype was detected ten times or more. V usage is TRBV7-9 and J usage is TRBJ1-1; D gene ambiguous. Trimming pared 3 bases from V and 5 bases from J, leaving 13 bases between. CDR3 length: 14 amino acids. Germline CDR1 and CDR2: SEHNR and FQNEAQ (reference sequence). CDR3 bases: TGTGCCAGCAGCTTCTCTCCGCCTTCGACTGAAGCTTTCTTT. Protein: CASSFSPPSTEAFF.

This clonotype was picked up a small number of times. The rearrangement links TRBV7-9 to TRBJ1-2; D unresolved. This CDR3 is built from 13 residues. Germline V lookup: CDR1 SEHNR, CDR2 FQNEAQ (reference sequence). V lost 6 bases, J lost 7 bases, and 15 bases lay in between. The CDR3 region is CASSSDKKAGYTF. Here the CDR3 DNA reads TGTGCCAGCAGTTCAGACAAAAAGGCTGGCTACACCTTC.

This clonotype came up many times. This chain joins TRBV18 and TRBJ2-5, with D unresolved. Trimming took off 2 bases at V and 5 bases at J, with 12 bases between the two ends. CDR1 and CDR2 (germline): KGHSH, LQKENI. The CDR3 covers 14 residues. For the CDR3, the DNA is TGTGCCAGCTCACCAGTCCGAATTGAGGAGACCCAGTACTTC. This gives the protein CASSPVRIEETQYF.

At least ten counts were recorded for this clonotype. Here the CDR3 DNA reads TGTGCCAGCAGTTCAATGTACACCGGGGAGCTGTTTTTT. As protein: CASSSMYTGELFF. The chain employs TRBV12-3 or TRBV12-4 and TRBJ2-2; D remains unclear. V lost 4 bases to trimming and J lost 3 bases, with 6 bases between them. The CDR3 is 13 residues long.

A few counts support this clonotype. The chain links TRBV29-1 to TRBJ2-3, with D possibly TRBD2 on 5 matching bases. CDR1 and CDR2 (germline): SQVTM, ANQGSEA. The CDR3 has 15 amino acids. Trimming took off 4 bases at V and 0 bases at J, with 14 bases between the two ends. The CDR3 region is CSVGTLGASTDTQYF. As DNA, the CDR3 is TGCAGCGTTGGGACTCTAGGTGCTAGCACAGATACGCAGTATTTT.